This TCR beta chain was identified during a study of blood T cell repertoires in COVID-19. This CDR3 has 15 amino acids. V shed 3 bases, J shed 3 bases, and the junction held 9 bases outside the gene matches. Germline V gives CDR1 GTSNPN, CDR2 SVGIG (reference sequence). The protocol was immunoSEQ multiplex PCR, while the TCRdb copy is restricted to in-frame clones and leaves out a portion. The top ten hold 3.5% to 5% of the sample, which has 95,000 to 150,000 clones, 70% to 90% seen once. Sequenced material: peripheral blood. The chain has TRBV30 and TRBJ1-2, with 8 bases fitting TRBD1. This TCR was sampled from a man in his forties with acute or convalescent COVID-19. DNA of the CDR3: TGTGCCTGGAGCCGCCGGACAGGGACGGACTATGGCTACACCTTC. Translated: CAWSRRTGTDYGYTF. The full variable domain, completed using reference TRBV30 and TRBJ1-2, is SQTIHQWPATLVQPVGSPLSLECTVEGTSNPNLYWYRQAAGRGLQLLFYSVGIGQISSEVPQNLSASRPQDRQFILSSKKLLLSDSGFYLCAWSRRTGTDYGYTFGSGTRLTVV.